This TCR beta chain was sequenced during a study of PD-L1 blockade in urothelial cancer (TCRdb year 2017). Some background on the complete study: Every patient began therapy in 2014 and was given atezolizumab 1,200 mg intravenously every 3 weeks. Blood samples were analyzed at 3 weeks after treatment start (second dose) and at 6 weeks after treatment start. Blood samples yielded a median of around 140,000 T cells and approximately 83,000 unique TCRs, with median clonality around 0.084. Pretreatment tumor samples, along with matched peripheral blood serially collected before and after atezolizumab treatment, were subjected to TCR sequencing. Patients had an ECOG performance status of 0 or 1 and had received between 0 and 3 prior chemotherapy regimens. About nine tenths of the roughly 29 patients were males with bladder-origin urothelial cancer, and about 60% of the 29 reported a prior smoking history. Durable clinical benefit was achieved by nine patients and was not achieved by 20 patients. Durable clinical benefit meant progression-free survival longer than 6 months, and TCR features were also tested against progression-free and overall survival. The study was an exploratory multi-omic analysis of somatic, immune and clinical correlates of response to PD-L1 blockade with atezolizumab in urothelial cancer. Under 30 patients had pretreatment blood TCR-seq, some 24 had at least one posttreatment blood collection, and some 24 had tumor TCR-seq. In the same patients, pretreatment tumors underwent whole exome sequencing and RNA sequencing in addition to TCR sequencing.

The investigation overall reported the following: Improved progression-free and overall survival was found to be associated with pretreatment peripheral blood TCR clonality below the median. Among patients with durable benefit, tumor-associated TCR clones showed greater expansion in peripheral blood 3 weeks after treatment started (n ≈ 23, p = 0.022). Small sample size (n ≈ 30) and many exploratory analyses mean the results are intended to be hypothesis-generating.

To estimate absolute template abundance from read counts, synthetic TCR analog templates were spiked into each PCR. The immunoSEQ assay used bias-controlled V and J gene primers to amplify TCRbeta CDR3 regions from genomic DNA. Sequencing of rearranged TCRbeta segments was done at approximately 20X coverage. The study's processing was this. Sequencing errors were corrected by clustering, and CDR3s were annotated against IMGT so that V, D and J genes could be assigned. Downstream analyses used only productive TCRbeta rearrangements, leaving out any out-of-frame or stop-codon sequences. Clonality was computed as one minus Shannon entropy normalized by the log of the number of unique productive sequences. Fisher's exact test with Benjamini-Hochberg correction, using a cutoff of adjusted p below 0.01, was how clones that differed between time points or between blood and tumor were identified. As stored in TCRdb, this immuneACCESS dataset retains in-frame rearrangements with V and J assigned. A fraction of the clones does not appear; measured against another copy, unresolved V genes explain less than half of the discrepancy, and the remainder lacks a known reason. V, J and clone size are taken as reported in that table, and D and trimming were inferred from the DNA itself. For this sample there are roughly 60,000 clones; over 75% appear just once. The ten most abundant clones make up about 4.5% of the sample.

The cohort included 29 patients with locally advanced or metastatic urothelial carcinoma who were treated at Memorial Sloan Kettering on a trial protocol. Peripheral blood mononuclear cells were collected pretreatment and during treatment, at between 1 and 8 total time points per patient. The Qiagen DNeasy Blood extraction kit was used to purify genomic DNA from total PBMCs and from tumor samples. PBMCs were collected pretreatment and during treatment, and were isolated and stored as previously described. From a lookup of the germline V gene, CDR1 and CDR2 are MNHEY and SVGAGI. V sheds 7 bases and J sheds 0 bases, leaving 10 bases between their ends. There are 14 amino acids in the CDR3, from cysteine to phenylalanine inclusive. Only the CDR3 DNA is retained, 42 bases long and in frame from the first base. On this clone itself: Its antigen has not been determined. Base qualities are not at hand, and no much larger clone is one base apart.

This TCR was recovered from a man aged 65 to 85 with urothelial cancer. The rearrangement combines TRBV6-5 with TRBJ1-3; possibly the D gene is TRBD1, per 5 matching bases. Specimen: PBMCs, collected around atezolizumab (anti-PD-L1) treatment. The sequence in DNA is TGTGCCAGCACAGGGTCGATCTCTGGAAACACCATATATTTT. This is translated as CASTGSISGNTIYF.